The T cell receptor (beta chain) under discussion was sequenced for a study of identical twins. Regarding the study as a whole: Fewer insertions were carried by abundant cord blood beta clonotypes, but none was seen in memory repertoires. Model-predicted out-of-frame TCR alpha sharing fell below observed values in monozygotic twins. Twin-shared out-of-frame alpha sequences showed excess low generation probability.

MiXCR was run by TCRdb on the 5' RACE reads, yielding one entry per CDR3 protein. The table includes around 570,000 distinct CDR3 sequences, over 8.5% detected once. This clonotype was seen repeatedly, ten times or more. Its antigen remains unidentified. The CDR3 contains 13 residues. The V end lost 3 bases, the J end lost 8 bases, and 11 bases lay between the germline ends. This same sample was also taken into another study, of yellow fever vaccine responses in identical twins.

This clonotype was obtained from a woman aged 18-35 years in good health. The sample consisted of PBMCs. The V and J genes are TRBV12-3 or TRBV12-4 and TRBJ2-1; perhaps D is TRBD1 or TRBD2 (5 bases each). CDR3 DNA sequence: TGTGCCAGCAGTTTTTGGGACCACGATGAGCAGTTCTTC. This translates into CASSFWDHDEQFF.